Sequencing of this T cell receptor (beta chain) was carried out in a study of early T cells in non-severe SARS-CoV-2 infection. This clonotype was seen many times. TCRdb reanalysed the 5' RACE reads using MiXCR and keeps one entry per CDR3 protein. The sample contains roughly 120,000 distinct CDR3 sequences, more than 12% of which appear only once. Germline CDR1 is GTSNPN and CDR2 is SVGIG (reference sequence). Trimming took 2 bases from V and 6 from J, leaving 13 bases between them. The CDR3 sequence is 13 residues long. The sequenced sample consisted of whole blood. The receptor was isolated from an adult who was a healthcare worker with PCR-confirmed SARS-CoV-2 infection or an uninfected control (not recorded which). The chain uses TRBV30 and TRBJ1-2; D is uncertain. The CDR3 DNA sequence: TGTGCCTGGAGTCCCTCTTTCGGGGATGGCTACACCTTC. This gives the protein CAWSPSFGDGYTF.